This T cell receptor (beta chain) is drawn from a study of human T cells and chemical hapten exposure. Time point defined: patch test 1, 2 weeks after DPC sensitization. The treatment was: therapeutic diphenylcyclopropenone sensitization with weekly scalp DPC. This clonotype was observed a few times. Its antigen is not identified. The germline V gene has CDR1 KGHSH and CDR2 LQKENI. The CDR3 has 16 amino acids. Unmatched junction bases numbered 5, after V lost 3 bases and J lost 7 bases. Study conclusions and caveats: Expanded TCRs were compared with controls, and the expanded TCRs formed significantly more large CDR3 similarity clusters.

The library tagged individual cDNA molecules with unique molecular identifiers. From the RACE reads, TCRdb called clonotypes with MiXCR, one entry per CDR3 protein. Of about 380,000 distinct CDR3 sequences listed, 4% to 5.5% are singletons. The sample here was whole blood, taken in connection with sensitization to the hapten diphenylcyclopropenone (DPC). The source is a woman in her 50s with alopecia areata. Some clones in this sample may be carry-over from other donors' samples. The gene calls are TRBV18 and TRBJ2-3, with 15 bases matching TRBD2. The CDR3: CASSPSGTSGRYTQYF. CDR3 DNA: TGTGCCAGCTCACCTTCCGGGACTAGCGGGAGGTATACGCAGTATTTT.